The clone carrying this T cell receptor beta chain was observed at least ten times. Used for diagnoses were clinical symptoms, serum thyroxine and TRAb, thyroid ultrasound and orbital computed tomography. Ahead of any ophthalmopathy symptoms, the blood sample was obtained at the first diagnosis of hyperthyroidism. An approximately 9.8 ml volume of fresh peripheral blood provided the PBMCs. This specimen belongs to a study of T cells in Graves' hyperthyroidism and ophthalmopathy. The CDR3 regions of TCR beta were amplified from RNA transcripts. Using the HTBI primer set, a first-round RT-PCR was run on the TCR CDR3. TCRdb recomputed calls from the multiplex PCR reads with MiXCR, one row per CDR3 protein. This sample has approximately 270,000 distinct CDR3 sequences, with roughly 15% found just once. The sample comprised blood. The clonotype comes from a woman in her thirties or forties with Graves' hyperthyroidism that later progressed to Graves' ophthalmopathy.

CDR3: CASSPVISSGSNGDTQYF. The CDR3 DNA reads TGCGCCAGCAGCCCCGTAATCTCTAGCGGGAGTAATGGAGATACGCAGTATTTT. The chain joins TRBV5-1 to TRBJ2-3, with 10 positions matching TRBD2. J lost 5 bases, V lost 4 bases, and 16 bases had no gene match. The CDR3 sequence is 18 residues long. Germline loops: CDR1 SGHRS, CDR2 YFSETQ.